This T cell receptor beta chain is from a study of response to subunit inactivated influenza vaccine (dated by TCRdb to between 2018 and 2020). Background on the whole study: The study used deep quantitative T cell receptor repertoire profiling to track responses to a trivalent subunit inactivated influenza vaccine.

There are a few counts of this clonotype. Its recognized antigen is unknown. The input lacks base qualities; no much larger clone sits a single base away. The library relied on RT-PCR. The data were produced on an Illumina HiSeq 2500. The public reads were run again by TCRdb, first through fastp at Q25 and then through MiXCR, and only productive beta chains were kept. Each entry merges the rows of one CDR3 protein and shows their most common DNA and genes. Recorded for this sample are around 650,000 distinct CDR3 sequences; around 14% of them occurred a single time. Of the sample, around a tenth falls within the top ten clones. According to the germline V gene, CDR1 reads WSHSY and CDR2 reads SAAADI. The CDR3 runs 15 residues from the cysteine to the phenylalanine. The entry retains the CDR3 DNA only, 45 bases that are in frame from base 1. Germline trimming amounts to 4 bases on V and 9 bases on J, with 7 as the count of junction bases outside the gene matches.

The investigation overall reported the following: It was suggested by the authors that each seasonal influenza vaccination may recruit only a limited number of new T cells.

The source was PBMCs from blood, collected 12 days after vaccination. The chain is assembled from TRBV10-2 and TRBJ1-6, with 9 middle bases fitting TRBD1. This clonotype originated in a man aged 50-59 years who received an inactivated influenza vaccine. Donor details come from another sample of the same person, matched by shared clones. The CDR3 loop reads CASSATGGGGSPLHF. The DNA sequence reads TGCGCCAGCAGTGCCACAGGGGGCGGAGGTTCACCCCTCCACTTT.